These 32 T cell receptor beta chains came from one sample sequenced in a study of T cell repertoires in cytomegalovirus infection. TCRdb used MiXCR to reprocess the reads, holding one entry per CDR3 protein. This sample has under 200,000 distinct CDR3 sequences, with approximately 9.7% found just once. Sample: PBMCs. The origin of the receptors is a human donor in good health (CMV status not recorded). Some clones in this sample may be carry-over from other donors' samples.

This clonotype was seen a handful of times. V usage is TRBV2 and J usage is TRBJ1-5; 10 nucleotides agree with TRBD1. The CDR3 sequence is 14 residues long. Germline V gene sequence: CDR1 SNHLY, CDR2 FYNNEI. The trim removed 6 bases at V and 7 bases at J, leaving 6 bases unmatched. CDR3 residues: CASRAGQGSQPQHF. CDR3 DNA: TGTGCCAGCAGAGCGGGACAGGGGAGCCAGCCCCAGCATTTT.

Ten or more counts support this clonotype. This chain joins TRBV20-1 and TRBJ1-6, with D hard to call. The CDR3 is 15 residues long. V dropped 0 bases and J dropped 9 bases, with 15 bases sitting between them. The germline V gene encodes CDR1 DFQATT and CDR2 SNEGSKA (reference sequence). The CDR3 DNA follows: TGCAGTGCTAGAGACCTACAGCGCGGCAGTTCACCCCTCCACTTT. Its translation is CSARDLQRGSSPLHF.

The chain carries TRBV6-1 and TRBJ2-3, with 10 positions matching TRBD2. This CDR3 has 15 residues. Germline loops: CDR1 MNHNS, CDR2 SASEGT. V was clipped by 2 bases and J by 6 bases; unmatched bases: 5. In DNA, the CDR3 is TGTGCCAGCAGTGAATTAGCGGGGGGAGGTGATACGCAGTATTTT. Translating gives CASSELAGGGDTQYF.

The chain is built from TRBV12-3 or TRBV12-4 and TRBJ1-2; maybe TRBD1 (5 bases). Trimming took 4 bases from V and 4 from J, leaving 13 bases between them. This CDR3 comprises 14 residues. The CDR3: CASSSRTPVYGYTF. CDR3 sequence (DNA): TGTGCCAGCAGTTCCCGGACACCAGTCTATGGCTACACCTTC.

This chain links TRBV28 with TRBJ1-2; D is perhaps TRBD1 (5 bases). The CDR3 extends over 13 amino acids. Trimming pared 6 bases from V and 10 bases from J, leaving 18 bases between. Germline CDR1 MDHEN, CDR2 SYDVKM. The CDR3 protein is CASSPVGGMYYTF. CDR3 in DNA: TGTGCCAGCAGCCCTGTGGGGGGGATGTACTACACCTTC.

This clonotype was seen more than once but under ten times. CDR3 in amino acids: CSVKPGQGLYEQYF. The CDR3 nucleotides are TGCAGCGTTAAGCCGGGACAGGGGTTATACGAGCAGTACTTC. This chain joins TRBV29-1 and TRBJ2-7; 10 nucleotides match TRBD1. V shed 5 bases and J 4 bases; nucleotides not matched to a gene: 8. The CDR3 has 14 amino acids. Germline CDR1 and CDR2: SQVTM and ANQGSEA.

V gene TRBV6-2 or TRBV6-3 combines with J gene TRBJ1-1; D gene ambiguous. The CDR3 totals 15 residues. The V and J ends lost 6 bases and 1 base respectively, with 15 bases between them. CDR1 MNHEY and CDR2 SVGEGT come from the germline V gene. CDR3 in DNA: TGTGCCAGCAGCAGACAAAGGACCCCGAACACTGAAGCTTTCTTT. Its translation: CASSRQRTPNTEAFF.

This clonotype has only a few counts. The V gene is TRBV20-1, the J gene TRBJ1-5, with D perhaps matching TRBD1 (5 bases). The CDR3 contains 14 residues. Germline V gene lookup returns CDR1 DFQATT and CDR2 SNEGSKA (reference sequence). The V and J ends lost 5 bases and 0 bases respectively, with 11 bases between them. CDR3: CSAGGGSSNQPQHF. The CDR3 nucleotides are TGCAGTGCTGGGGGGGGGAGTAGCAATCAGCCCCAGCATTTT.

This clonotype was detected many times. The germline gene is not matched at one end of the junction; a read error may be the cause. This chain links TRBV12-3 or TRBV12-4 with TRBJ2-3; 9 positions match TRBD2. The CDR3 runs 13 residues. The CDR3 DNA follows: TGTGCCAGCAGTTCGATGCCGGGACTAGCTCGGGATTTT. Its protein is CASSSMPGLARDF.

The chain carries TRBV15 and TRBJ2-5; 12 positions match TRBD2. This CDR3 contains 20 residues. Germline assignment: CDR1 LNHNV and CDR2 YYDKDF (reference sequence). The V segment lost 1 base and the J segment 0 bases; nucleotides outside the gene matches: 12. CDR3 nucleotide sequence: TGTGCCACCAGCAGAGGCGCTAGCGGGAGGGCCTGGGGGTACCAAGAGACCCAGTACTTC. It is translated as CATSRGASGRAWGYQETQYF.

The sample holds many counts of this clonotype. The chain joins TRBV7-2 to TRBJ2-3; TRBD1 matches 7 bases. V was pared by 4 bases and J by 6 bases, with 13 bases of the junction left unmatched. The V gene's germline CDR1 is SGHTA and CDR2 FQGNSA. There are 16 residues in the CDR3. In DNA, the CDR3 is TGTGCCAGCAGCTCGGGACAGCTCAATTGGGCCGATACGCAGTATTTT. This sequence encodes CASSSGQLNWADTQYF.

As for this clonotype: This could be a read error, since a much larger clone is one nucleotide away. The chain combines TRBV4-3 with TRBJ2-3, with 9 nucleotides matching TRBD2. The CDR3 is 14 amino acids. CDR1 is LGHNA and CDR2 is YSLEER in the germline V gene. CDR3 protein: CTSSQDLVGLALYF. In nucleotides, the CDR3 is TGCACCAGCAGCCAAGATTTAGTAGGACTAGCGCTGTATTTT.

This chain links TRBV11-2 with TRBJ2-2; D uncertain. This CDR3 is 16 amino acids long. The V end lost 3 bases, the J end lost 6 bases, and 17 bases lay between the germline ends. The germline gives CDR1 SGHAT, CDR2 FQNNGV. For the CDR3, the DNA is TGTGCCAGCAGCTTTCCCAAAGGGAAGGCGGCCGGGGAGCTGTTTTTT. It translates to CASSFPKGKAAGELFF.

This clonotype was recorded many times. CDR3 protein: CSVGRRPEAFF. CDR3 DNA sequence: TGCAGCGTTGGGAGGCGGCCTGAAGCTTTCTTT. The chain uses TRBV29-1 and TRBJ1-1; no clear D. Germline CDR1 and CDR2: SQVTM and ANQGSEA. The CDR3 totals 11 residues. The germline V and J ends were trimmed by 4 bases and 6 bases, with 9 bases remaining between them.

This rearrangement joins TRBV12-3 or TRBV12-4 to TRBJ2-5; TRBD2 agrees at 9 bases. The CDR3 is 18 amino acids. V gave up 5 bases and J gave up 4 bases; unmatched junction bases: 17. The chain's CDR3 is CASSGGVSGTSKRETQYF. The CDR3 bases are TGTGCCAGCAGTGGAGGGGTATCCGGGACTAGCAAGAGAGAGACCCAGTACTTC.

This clonotype is a singleton in its sample. One base away lies a much larger clone, so this may be a sequencing read error. This chain joins TRBV15 and TRBJ2-7; the match to TRBD1 covers 7 bases. The CDR3 is 14 amino acids. Germline lookup yields CDR1 LNHNV and CDR2 YYDKDF (reference sequence). Trimming cost V 5 bases and J 4 bases; bases outside gene matches: 8. DNA of the CDR3: TGTGCCACCAGCGTACGTTTACAGGGGTACGAGCAGTACTTC. This gives the protein CATSVRLQGYEQYF. The full variable domain, its missing parts supplied by reference TRBV15 and TRBJ2-7, is DAMVIQNPRYQVTQFGKPVTLSCSQTLNHNVMYWYQQKSSQAPKLLFHYYDKDFNNEADTPDNFQSRRPNTSFCFLDIRSPGLGDTAMYLCATSVRLQGYEQYFGPGTRLTVT.

This clonotype was counted a few times. The gene calls are TRBV7-2 and TRBJ2-7; no clear D gene. Germline values: CDR1 SGHTA, CDR2 FQGNSA. This CDR3 is built from 14 residues. V lost 3 bases and J lost 2, with 11 bases in between. Written as DNA, the CDR3 is TGTGCCAGCAGCTTGGGCGGTTTTCCCTACGAGCAGTACTTC. Its protein product is CASSLGGFPYEQYF.

The rearrangement joins TRBV5-8 to TRBJ2-2, with 7 bases lining up with TRBD2. CDR3 length: 16 amino acids. The trim removed 2 bases at V and 0 bases at J, leaving 4 bases unmatched. CDR1 SGHTS and CDR2 YDEGEE come from the germline V gene. In DNA form, the CDR3 reads TGTGCCAGCAGCTTATGGGGGGGAACGAACACCGGGGAGCTGTTTTTT. It translates to CASSLWGGTNTGELFF.

The table lists this clonotype with many counts. This chain connects TRBV28 to TRBJ2-7; D call uncertain. The V end lost 1 base, the J end lost 9 bases, and 10 bases lay between the germline ends. Germline V gene data show CDR1 as MDHEN and CDR2 as SYDVKM. This CDR3 has 12 residues. In DNA, the CDR3 is TGTGCCAGCAGTTTATCCCCAGCGCGGCAGTACTTC. Translated, it gives CASSLSPARQYF.

J is TRBJ2-7 and V is TRBV27; 8 bases map to TRBD2. Germline values: CDR1 MNHEY, CDR2 SMNVEV (reference sequence). The CDR3 extends over 14 amino acids. V trimming: 6 bases; J trimming: 3 bases; junction bases outside the gene matches: 7. CDR3 region: CASRTAGVGYEQYF. The CDR3 DNA reads as TGTGCCAGCAGAACAGCGGGGGTGGGCTACGAGCAGTACTTC.

This clonotype was detected a few times. This chain connects TRBV7-6 to TRBJ2-7, with TRBD1 matching 8 bases. The V gene's germline CDR1 is SGHVS and CDR2 FNYEAQ. This CDR3 is 15 amino acids long. Trimming at V came to 0 bases and at J to 1 base, leaving 2 bases not matched to a gene. CDR3 nucleotide sequence: TGTGCCAGCAGCTTAGCGCGGACAGGGTCCTACGAGCAGTACTTC. This sequence encodes CASSLARTGSYEQYF.

In this sample, this clonotype turned up a few times. DNA for the CDR3: TGTGCCAGCAGTTACCCCCTAGCGACGCCGTTCTTC. Translation gives CASSYPLATPFF. J is TRBJ2-1 and V is TRBV6-2 or TRBV6-3; TRBD2 is a possible D gene (6 bases). The CDR3 is 12 residues long. Germline V gives CDR1 MNHEY, CDR2 SVGEGT. V lost 2 bases and J lost 15, with 14 bases in between.

The table lists this clonotype with a few counts. The chain is built from TRBV2 and TRBJ2-6, with D maybe TRBD1 (6 bases). V was shortened by 7 bases and J by 0 bases, with 10 bases between the two germline ends. Germline-derived CDR1 and CDR2 are SNHLY and FYNNEI. The CDR3 has 15 residues. DNA of the CDR3: TGTGCCAGCAAAAGAGGGGGCTCTGGGGCCAACGTCCTGACTTTC. Amino acid sequence: CASKRGGSGANVLTF.

This clonotype was observed a few times. The chain couples TRBV7-8 to TRBJ2-2; 8 positions match TRBD2. J gave up 1 base and V 5 bases, and 12 bases lay outside the gene matches. Germline loops: CDR1 SGHVS, CDR2 FQNEAQ. CDR3 size: 18 residues. CDR3 bases: TGTGCCAGCAGCCGCAGGGCTAGCGGGCCCGTGAACACCGGGGAGCTGTTTTTT. Translated, it gives CASSRRASGPVNTGELFF.

This clonotype was seen ten or more times. The V gene is TRBV12-3 or TRBV12-4, the J gene TRBJ1-5, with 9 bases matching TRBD1. V lost 1 base, J lost 6 bases, and 4 bases stayed unmatched. The CDR3 loop spans 15 amino acids. The DNA for the CDR3 is TGTGCCAGCAGTTTAGGGACAGGGGCCGTTCAGCCCCAGCATTTT. This encodes CASSLGTGAVQPQHF.

The chain uses TRBV6-2 or TRBV6-3 and TRBJ2-5; D ambiguous. CDR3 length: 15 amino acids. The germline V gene has CDR1 MNHEY and CDR2 SVGEGT. With 2 bases removed from V and 2 bases from J, the gap between germline ends came to 12 bases. CDR3 sequence reads: CASSYLTGVQETQYF. In nucleotides, the CDR3 is TGTGCCAGCAGTTACCTGACGGGCGTGCAAGAGACCCAGTACTTC.

This clonotype was observed a handful of times. This chain connects TRBV12-3 or TRBV12-4 to TRBJ2-1; D gene uncertain. V dropped 7 bases and J dropped 8 bases, with 18 bases sitting between them. The CDR3 contains 14 residues. CDR3 region: CASTPQTLVDEQFF. The CDR3 region has the DNA TGTGCCAGCACCCCGCAGACCTTGGTAGATGAGCAGTTCTTC.

This clonotype was seen repeatedly, ten times or more. This chain connects TRBV7-2 to TRBJ2-1; 15 positions agree with TRBD2. The V and J ends lost 10 bases and 10 bases, in that order; junction bases with no gene match: 17. This CDR3 is 17 amino acids long. The germline gives CDR1 SGHTA, CDR2 FQGNSA. The CDR3 bases are TGTGCCACGGTCCGGCAACCCGGGACTAGCGGGGGGCAGGAGCAGTTCTTC. Its translation: CATVRQPGTSGGQEQFF.

This clonotype showed up many times. This chain links TRBV7-2 with TRBJ1-5; 8 bases map to TRBD1. Germline V gene lookup returns CDR1 SGHTA and CDR2 FQGNSA. The CDR3 is made up of 16 amino acids. After removal of 0 bases from V and 7 bases from J, the junction contained 8 bases not matched to a gene. This CDR3 is CASSLALDRGNQPQHF. For the CDR3, the DNA is TGTGCCAGCAGCTTAGCGCTAGACAGGGGAAACCAGCCCCAGCATTTT.

The chain uses TRBV6-5 and TRBJ1-5; the D gene is possibly TRBD1 (5 bases). Trimming removed 6 bases from V and 2 bases from J, with 14 bases in between. This CDR3 region has 15 residues. CDR1 and CDR2 from the germline V gene are MNHEY and SVGAGI. CDR3 sequence: CASRLGGVGNQPQHF. In DNA form, the CDR3 reads TGTGCCAGCAGATTGGGGGGGGTAGGCAATCAGCCCCAGCATTTT.

A note on this clonotype: A much larger clone differs by one base, so this may be a read error. This sequence joins TRBV28 and TRBJ2-5; a possible D gene is TRBD2 (5 bases). Germline V CDR1 and CDR2: MDHEN, SYDVKM. The CDR3 is made up of 15 amino acids. V dropped 1 base and J dropped 2 bases, with 11 bases sitting between them. CDR3 nucleotides: TGTGCCAGCAGTTTATTCAACCGGGGACAAGAGACCCAGTACTTC. Its protein product is CASSLFNRGQETQYF.

Many counts were recorded for this clonotype. V is TRBV7-9 and J is TRBJ1-1; possible D gene TRBD1, 5 bases. CDR3 length: 16 amino acids. Between the trimmed V and J ends, which lost 5 bases and 1 base, there was a span of 17 bases. Per the germline V gene, CDR1 is SEHNR and CDR2 is FQNEAQ (reference sequence). The CDR3 DNA follows: TGTGCCAGCAGCGGCCCGTCCGGGGGTGAGAACACTGAAGCTTTCTTT. Protein: CASSGPSGGENTEAFF.